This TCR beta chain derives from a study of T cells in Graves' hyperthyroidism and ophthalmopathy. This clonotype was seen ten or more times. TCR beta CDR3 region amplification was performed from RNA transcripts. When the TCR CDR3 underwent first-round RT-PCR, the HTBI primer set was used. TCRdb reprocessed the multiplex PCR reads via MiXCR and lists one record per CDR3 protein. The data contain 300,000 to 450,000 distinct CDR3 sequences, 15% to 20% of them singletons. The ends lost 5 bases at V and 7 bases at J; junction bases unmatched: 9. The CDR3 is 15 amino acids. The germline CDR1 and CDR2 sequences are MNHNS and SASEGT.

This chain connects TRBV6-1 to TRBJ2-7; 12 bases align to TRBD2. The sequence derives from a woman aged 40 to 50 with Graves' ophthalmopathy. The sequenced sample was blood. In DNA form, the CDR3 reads TGTGCCAGCAGTCCTCTAGCGGGAGGGCCGGGTGAGCAGTACTTC. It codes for CASSPLAGGPGEQYF.